The 6 T cell receptor beta chains below were found in one sample sequenced in a study of blood T cell repertoires in COVID-19. The assay was immunoSEQ multiplex PCR, and TCRdb's table has in-frame clones only and misses some. The table lists hundreds of thousands of clones, about 86% of them singletons. The sequencing sample was made of peripheral blood. The receptors shown here come from a man of 80 years or more with acute or convalescent COVID-19.

In this sample, this clone turned up a few times. J is TRBJ1-1 and V is TRBV7-9; TRBD1 aligns across 9 bases. Germline values: CDR1 SEHNR, CDR2 FQNEAQ (reference sequence). V trimming: 1 base; J trimming: 11 bases; junction bases outside the gene matches: 14. The CDR3 covers 16 residues. Here the CDR3 reads CASSLGQGELPLEAFF. The CDR3 DNA sequence: TGTGCCAGCAGCTTAGGACAGGGGGAATTACCCCTTGAGGCTTTCTTT.

The chain employs TRBV5-8 and TRBJ2-5; 9 nucleotides agree with TRBD1. Germline CDR1 SGHTS, CDR2 YDEGEE. CDR3 size: 14 residues. The V and J ends lost 0 bases and 5 bases, in that order; junction bases with no gene match: 2. This chain's CDR3 is CASSLGDRAETQYF. CDR3 nucleotide sequence: TGTGCCAGCAGCTTGGGGGACAGGGCGGAGACCCAGTACTTC.

In this sample, this clone turned up a few times. The V call is TRBV23-1, the J call TRBJ1-6, with D tentatively TRBD1 (5 bases). TRBV23-1 is reported as an ORF; its role is uncertain. V lost 1 base to trimming and J lost 6 bases, with 13 bases between them. This CDR3 has 16 residues. This CDR3 reads CASSQLEGLLNSPLHF. CDR3 coding DNA: TGCGCCAGCAGTCAATTGGAGGGGCTGCTTAATTCACCCCTCCACTTT.

The chain links TRBV7-2 to TRBJ2-3; TRBD2 aligns across 9 bases. CDR1 is SGHTA, CDR2 FQGNSA, per germline. J lost 8 bases, V lost 5 bases, and 17 bases had no gene match. This CDR3 has 17 amino acids. CDR3 in DNA: TGTGCCAGCAGCGCCGTAATCTCTAGCGGGGCCCAAGGTACGCAGTATTTT. This codes for CASSAVISSGAQGTQYF.

CDR3 sequence (DNA): TGTGCCATCCGACTGTCGTTCGTAGAGACCCAGTACTTC. Its protein is CAIRLSFVETQYF. V and J are TRBV6-5 and TRBJ2-5, with D unclear. V lost 10 bases and J 4 bases, leaving 16 bases between the germline ends. Germline loops: CDR1 MNHEY, CDR2 SVGAGI. This CDR3 is built from 13 residues.

The chain joins TRBV10-2 to TRBJ2-7; D is possibly TRBD1 (5 bases). Looked up from germline, CDR1 is WSHSY and CDR2 is SAAADI. The length of the CDR3 is 14 residues. Trimming pared 4 bases from V and 0 bases from J, leaving 10 bases between. CDR3 coding DNA: TGCGCCAGCAGTGTGGGGCTTGCCTCCTACGAGCAGTACTTC. It is translated as CASSVGLASYEQYF.